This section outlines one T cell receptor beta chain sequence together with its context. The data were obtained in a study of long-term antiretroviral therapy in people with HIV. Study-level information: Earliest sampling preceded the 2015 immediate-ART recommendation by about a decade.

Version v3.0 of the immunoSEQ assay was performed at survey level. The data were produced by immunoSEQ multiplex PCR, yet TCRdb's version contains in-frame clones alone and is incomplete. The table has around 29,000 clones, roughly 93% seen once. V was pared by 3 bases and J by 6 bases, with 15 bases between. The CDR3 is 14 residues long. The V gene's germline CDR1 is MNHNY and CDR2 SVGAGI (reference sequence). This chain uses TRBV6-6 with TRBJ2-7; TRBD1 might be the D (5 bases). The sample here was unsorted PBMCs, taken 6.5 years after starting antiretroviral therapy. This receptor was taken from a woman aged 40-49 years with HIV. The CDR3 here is CASSYRGFMSEQYF. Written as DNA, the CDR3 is TGTGCCAGCAGTTATAGGGGTTTTATGAGCGAGCAGTACTTC.